This TCR beta chain was observed in a study of siplizumab effects on memory and regulatory T cells. Looked up from germline, CDR1 is LNHDA and CDR2 is SQIVND (reference sequence). V was trimmed by 7 bases and J by 7 bases, leaving 26 bases between them. The CDR3 length is 16 residues. Only in-frame clones appear in the TCRdb table, and some are missing; sequencing was by immunoSEQ multiplex PCR. The sample lists about 14,000 clones; about 50% were seen once. This clone was observed once. Antigen unknown. Study-level findings and limits: With siplizumab, cumulative frequency of CD4+ memory-derived alloreactive sequences dropped significantly. A naive or memory phenotype could not be assigned to roughly 80-96% of the proliferating CD4+ or CD8+ clones. Whether proliferating Tregs in siplizumab cultures suppress was not functionally confirmed.

Cells from the mixed lymphocyte reaction underwent coculture for around six days at 37 degrees C. The source of this sequence is a human donor in good health; the cells came from an allogeneic mixed lymphocyte reaction. The chain has TRBV19 and TRBJ2-7, with a weak D call TRBD2 (5 bases). The sequencing sample was made of CFSE-low (dividing) CD4+ T cells sorted from an allogeneic mixed lymphocyte reaction. The CDR3 region has the DNA TGTGCCAGTATTGGATGGACGGGAAACGCCCCGGGGGAGCAGTACTTC. It yields the protein CASIGWTGNAPGEQYF.